This T cell receptor beta chain was sequenced in a study of blood T cells in healthy people across ages. For the study at large: Template switching picked up about one barcoded beta molecule for each two T cells.

Per the germline V gene, CDR1 is SGHTA and CDR2 is FQGTGA. This CDR3 comprises 17 residues. As concerns this clonotype: The junction differs from germline at one of its ends, possibly a read error.

A sample-barcoded 5' primer and a J-beta primer mix were used in a second PCR of roughly 7 to 11 cycles. The template-switch adaptor was a 5' adaptor with 12 random nucleotides. It tagged each cDNA molecule. TCRdb used MiXCR to reprocess the 5' RACE reads, holding one entry per CDR3 protein. Of hundreds of thousands of distinct CDR3 sequences listed, 40% to 65% were seen once; the top ten hold roughly 13%. Aged about 6 to 90, donors were systemically healthy Caucasians from Russia. Roughly 9.8 milliliters of peripheral blood were drawn from each donor. The sample was blood. The TCR comes from a woman aged 80 or over in good health. The rearrangement links TRBV7-3 to TRBJ2-4, with a tentative D call TRBD1 (6 bases). CDR3 sequence reads: CAGSLTGTEIAKNIQYF. CDR3 DNA sequence: TGTGCCGGCAGCTTAACAGGGACGGAGATAGCCAAAAACATTCAGTACTTC.